This is a list of T cell receptor beta chains from one sample in a study of T cell responses to AZD1222 COVID-19 vaccine. The assay was immunoSEQ multiplex PCR, and TCRdb's table has in-frame clones only and misses some. The sample records more than 150,000 clones, more than 90% being singletons. Here the sequenced sample was peripheral blood, taken 28 days after the second AZD1222 dose. These receptors all stem from an adult who received the AZD1222 COVID-19 vaccine. Each CDR3 is given with its conserved first and last residue. The order of the fields is J gene, D gene, V gene, clone size, CDR3 protein, CDR3 DNA. D genes are given only for firm matches. Part of the rows lack a size; the others show once, few, many or a class for expanded clones.

j_call: TRBJ1-1; d_call: TRBD1; v_call: TRBV24-1; clone_size: -; cdr3_aa: CATSDGTGGNAEAFF; cdr3_nt: TGTGCCACCAGTGACGGGACAGGGGGGAACGCTGAAGCTTTCTTT
j_call: TRBJ1-4; d_call: -; v_call: TRBV15; clone_size: -; cdr3_aa: CATSRGQSATVSNEKLFF; cdr3_nt: TGTGCCACCAGCAGAGGACAAAGTGCGACAGTCAGTAATGAAAAACTGTTTTTT
j_call: TRBJ2-3; d_call: -; v_call: TRBV28; clone_size: few; cdr3_aa: CASSLVDIERTDTQYF; cdr3_nt: TGTGCCAGCAGTTTAGTGGACATCGAGCGCACAGATACGCAGTATTTT
j_call: TRBJ1-4; d_call: -; v_call: TRBV18; clone_size: -; cdr3_aa: CASSATAGPNEKLFF; cdr3_nt: TGTGCCAGCTCAGCCACGGCGGGGCCTAATGAAAAACTGTTTTTT
j_call: TRBJ2-3; d_call: -; v_call: TRBV14; clone_size: -; cdr3_aa: CASSQDSRESDTQYF; cdr3_nt: TGTGCCAGCAGCCAAGATTCCAGGGAGTCAGATACGCAGTATTTT
j_call: TRBJ1-1; d_call: -; v_call: TRBV6-5; clone_size: -; cdr3_aa: CASSYSGTNTEAFF; cdr3_nt: TGTGCCAGCAGTTACAGTGGGACGAACACTGAAGCTTTCTTT
j_call: TRBJ1-1; d_call: TRBD1; v_call: TRBV5-1; clone_size: -; cdr3_aa: CASSPRQGNTEAFF; cdr3_nt: TGCGCCAGCAGCCCGAGACAGGGCAACACTGAAGCTTTCTTT
j_call: TRBJ1-1; d_call: -; v_call: TRBV28; clone_size: -; cdr3_aa: CAHDAGLGTEAFF; cdr3_nt: TGTGCCCACGATGCGGGGCTGGGCACTGAAGCTTTCTTT
j_call: TRBJ1-6; d_call: -; v_call: TRBV4-1; clone_size: few; cdr3_aa: CASSQVDFIGDNNSPLHF; cdr3_nt: TGCGCCAGCAGCCAAGTGGACTTTATCGGTGACAATAATTCACCCCTCCACTTT
j_call: TRBJ1-1; d_call: -; v_call: TRBV6-5; clone_size: -; cdr3_aa: CASSLFGRETEAFF; cdr3_nt: TGTGCCAGCAGTCTTTTCGGGAGAGAAACTGAAGCTTTCTTT
j_call: TRBJ1-2; d_call: -; v_call: TRBV27; clone_size: -; cdr3_aa: CASSFSSNYGYTF; cdr3_nt: TGTGCCAGCAGTTTCTCATCCAACTATGGCTACACCTTC
j_call: TRBJ2-7; d_call: -; v_call: TRBV28; clone_size: -; cdr3_aa: CASSGDGYSYEQYF; cdr3_nt: TGTGCCAGCAGTGGGGACGGATACTCCTACGAGCAGTACTTC
j_call: TRBJ2-1; d_call: TRBD2; v_call: TRBV2; clone_size: once; cdr3_aa: CASSLTGTSGGSYNEQFF; cdr3_nt: TGTGCCAGCAGCTTGACCGGGACTAGCGGGGGGTCCTACAATGAGCAGTTCTTC
j_call: TRBJ1-1; d_call: -; v_call: TRBV5-1; clone_size: -; cdr3_aa: CASSSGGVDTEAFF; cdr3_nt: TGCGCCAGCAGCTCCGGGGGGGTGGACACTGAAGCTTTCTTT
j_call: TRBJ2-1; d_call: TRBD2; v_call: TRBV6-1; clone_size: -; cdr3_aa: CASSGGTSGIYNEQFF; cdr3_nt: TGTGCCAGCAGTGGAGGGACTAGCGGGATCTACAATGAGCAGTTCTTC
j_call: TRBJ2-6; d_call: TRBD2; v_call: TRBV7-6; clone_size: -; cdr3_aa: CASSPRAGGSGANVLTF; cdr3_nt: TGTGCCAGCAGCCCTAGAGCGGGAGGCTCTGGGGCCAACGTCCTGACTTTC
j_call: TRBJ1-2; d_call: -; v_call: TRBV11-1; clone_size: few; cdr3_aa: CASSLPGENYGYTF; cdr3_nt: TGTGCCAGCAGCTTGCCAGGCGAAAACTATGGCTACACCTTC
j_call: TRBJ2-2; d_call: -; v_call: TRBV5-1; clone_size: -; cdr3_aa: CASSSMQGGTGELFF; cdr3_nt: TGCGCCAGCAGCAGCATGCAGGGTGGAACCGGGGAGCTGTTTTTT
j_call: TRBJ2-6; d_call: -; v_call: TRBV14; clone_size: -; cdr3_aa: CASSIPGSGANVLTF; cdr3_nt: TGTGCCAGCAGCATTCCGGGGTCTGGGGCCAACGTCCTGACTTTC
j_call: TRBJ2-3; d_call: TRBD1; v_call: TRBV11-1; clone_size: -; cdr3_aa: CASSLSQGAGTDTQYF; cdr3_nt: TGTGCCAGCAGCTTATCCCAGGGGGCAGGCACAGATACGCAGTATTTT
j_call: TRBJ2-1; d_call: -; v_call: TRBV11-2; clone_size: -; cdr3_aa: CASRPAGGNNEQFF; cdr3_nt: TGTGCCAGCAGACCCGCAGGCGGGAACAATGAGCAGTTCTTC
j_call: TRBJ1-1; d_call: -; v_call: TRBV4-1; clone_size: -; cdr3_aa: CASSPPLSLGAEAFF; cdr3_nt: TGCGCCAGCAGCCCACCTTTGTCCCTCGGAGCTGAAGCTTTCTTT
j_call: TRBJ2-2; d_call: -; v_call: TRBV7-3; clone_size: -; cdr3_aa: CASSIGGGGANTGELFF; cdr3_nt: TGTGCCAGCAGCATAGGGGGAGGCGGCGCGAACACCGGGGAGCTGTTTTTT
j_call: TRBJ1-2; d_call: TRBD1; v_call: TRBV7-6; clone_size: -; cdr3_aa: CASSPGQLYGYTF; cdr3_nt: TGTGCCAGCAGCCCGGGACAGCTTTATGGCTACACCTTC
j_call: TRBJ2-7; d_call: TRBD1; v_call: TRBV5-1; clone_size: -; cdr3_aa: CASSLGPLGQGSSYEQYF; cdr3_nt: TGCGCCAGCAGCTTGGGCCCTCTGGGACAGGGGAGCTCCTACGAGCAGTACTTC
j_call: TRBJ2-7; d_call: -; v_call: TRBV19; clone_size: -; cdr3_aa: CASRTPGTYEQYF; cdr3_nt: TGTGCCAGTAGGACCCCCGGTACCTACGAGCAGTACTTC
j_call: TRBJ2-1; d_call: TRBD2; v_call: TRBV2; clone_size: -; cdr3_aa: CASSENSGMNEQFF; cdr3_nt: TGTGCCAGCAGTGAGAATAGCGGGATGAATGAGCAGTTCTTC
j_call: TRBJ2-1; d_call: TRBD2; v_call: TRBV6-4; clone_size: -; cdr3_aa: CASSLASGGADEQFF; cdr3_nt: TGTGCCAGCAGCCTCGCTAGCGGGGGGGCCGATGAGCAGTTCTTC
j_call: TRBJ1-2; d_call: -; v_call: TRBV24-1; clone_size: -; cdr3_aa: CATSDPYYGYTF; cdr3_nt: TGTGCCACCAGTGATCCCTATTATGGCTACACCTTC
j_call: TRBJ1-1; d_call: -; v_call: TRBV3-1/TRBV3-2; clone_size: -; cdr3_aa: CASSRTGNTEAFF; cdr3_nt: TGTGCCAGCAGCCGGACGGGGAACACTGAAGCTTTCTTT
j_call: TRBJ1-6; d_call: -; v_call: TRBV30; clone_size: -; cdr3_aa: CAWNGGGDSPLHF; cdr3_nt: TGTGCCTGGAATGGTGGGGGAGACTCACCCCTCCACTTT
j_call: TRBJ1-2; d_call: -; v_call: TRBV7-8; clone_size: -; cdr3_aa: CASSSTVLYGYTF; cdr3_nt: TGTGCCAGCAGCTCGACAGTTCTCTATGGCTACACCTTC
j_call: TRBJ1-1; d_call: -; v_call: TRBV7-2; clone_size: -; cdr3_aa: CASTPFLNTEAFF; cdr3_nt: TGTGCCAGCACTCCCTTCTTGAACACTGAAGCTTTCTTT
j_call: TRBJ2-1; d_call: TRBD2; v_call: TRBV10-1; clone_size: once; cdr3_aa: CASSEGRGSYNEQFF; cdr3_nt: TGCGCCAGCAGTGAGGGGCGGGGGAGCTACAATGAGCAGTTCTTC
j_call: TRBJ1-1; d_call: -; v_call: TRBV6-5; clone_size: -; cdr3_aa: CASKWWDGNTEAFF; cdr3_nt: TGTGCCAGCAAATGGTGGGACGGGAACACTGAAGCTTTCTTT
j_call: TRBJ2-1; d_call: TRBD2; v_call: TRBV7-6; clone_size: -; cdr3_aa: CASSHGTSGINYNEQFF; cdr3_nt: TGTGCCAGCAGCCACGGGACTAGCGGAATTAACTACAATGAGCAGTTCTTC
j_call: TRBJ1-1; d_call: TRBD1; v_call: TRBV29-1; clone_size: -; cdr3_aa: CSVGANLQGRTEAFF; cdr3_nt: TGCAGCGTTGGAGCCAACCTACAGGGGAGGACTGAAGCTTTCTTT
j_call: TRBJ1-1; d_call: -; v_call: TRBV27; clone_size: -; cdr3_aa: CASSLTLNTEAFF; cdr3_nt: TGTGCCAGCAGTTTGACTCTGAACACTGAAGCTTTCTTT
j_call: TRBJ2-7; d_call: -; v_call: TRBV2; clone_size: -; cdr3_aa: CASRAENYEQYF; cdr3_nt: TGTGCCAGCAGGGCAGAGAACTACGAGCAGTACTTC
j_call: TRBJ1-1; d_call: -; v_call: TRBV30; clone_size: -; cdr3_aa: CAWRTQGRAFF; cdr3_nt: TGTGCCTGGCGGACCCAGGGAAGAGCTTTCTTT
j_call: TRBJ1-6; d_call: -; v_call: TRBV7-9; clone_size: -; cdr3_aa: CASSLAGDNSPLHF; cdr3_nt: TGTGCCAGCAGCTTAGCGGGGGATAATTCACCCCTCCACTTT
j_call: TRBJ2-1; d_call: -; v_call: TRBV2; clone_size: -; cdr3_aa: CASTGGTAFHNEQFF; cdr3_nt: TGTGCCAGCACGGGGGGGACAGCCTTCCACAATGAGCAGTTCTTC
j_call: TRBJ1-2; d_call: TRBD1; v_call: TRBV24-1; clone_size: -; cdr3_aa: CATSGGGGTGGYTF; cdr3_nt: TGTGCCACCAGTGGTGGAGGGGGCACGGGTGGCTACACCTTC
j_call: TRBJ1-2; d_call: -; v_call: TRBV6-5; clone_size: -; cdr3_aa: CASRGPLTYGYTF; cdr3_nt: TGTGCCAGCAGGGGACCGCTAACGTATGGCTACACCTTC
j_call: TRBJ2-4; d_call: -; v_call: TRBV19; clone_size: -; cdr3_aa: CASSPLPPKNIQYF; cdr3_nt: TGTGCCAGTAGTCCCCTACCACCCAAAAACATTCAGTACTTC
j_call: TRBJ1-6; d_call: -; v_call: TRBV14; clone_size: -; cdr3_aa: CASSQVGGWNSPLHF; cdr3_nt: TGTGCCAGCAGCCAAGTTGGGGGTTGGAATTCACCCCTCCACTTT
j_call: TRBJ2-2; d_call: TRBD2; v_call: TRBV7-9; clone_size: -; cdr3_aa: CAVRSASGVPTGELFF; cdr3_nt: TGTGCCGTAAGAAGCGCTAGCGGGGTCCCCACCGGGGAGCTGTTTTTT
j_call: TRBJ1-5; d_call: -; v_call: TRBV19; clone_size: -; cdr3_aa: CASIASGDQPQHF; cdr3_nt: TGTGCCAGTATTGCAAGCGGGGATCAGCCCCAGCATTTT
j_call: TRBJ1-1; d_call: -; v_call: TRBV9; clone_size: once; cdr3_aa: CASSVGGTPNEAFF; cdr3_nt: TGTGCCAGCAGCGTAGGGGGGACCCCAAATGAAGCTTTCTTT
j_call: TRBJ1-2; d_call: -; v_call: TRBV6-5; clone_size: -; cdr3_aa: CASSYSADSYGYTF; cdr3_nt: TGTGCCAGCAGTTACTCGGCGGACTCCTATGGCTACACCTTC
j_call: TRBJ1-3; d_call: -; v_call: TRBV19; clone_size: -; cdr3_aa: CASQNPFYSGNTIYF; cdr3_nt: TGTGCCAGCCAAAATCCCTTTTACTCTGGAAACACCATATATTTT
j_call: TRBJ2-3; d_call: TRBD2; v_call: TRBV9; clone_size: -; cdr3_aa: CASSAVAGNTDTQYF; cdr3_nt: TGTGCCAGCAGCGCTGTAGCGGGAAACACAGATACGCAGTATTTT
j_call: TRBJ1-1; d_call: -; v_call: TRBV27; clone_size: -; cdr3_aa: CASSLIFTRTEAFF; cdr3_nt: TGTGCCAGCAGTTTAATATTCACCCGCACTGAAGCTTTCTTT
j_call: TRBJ1-1; d_call: -; v_call: TRBV7-9; clone_size: -; cdr3_aa: CASSLSTWTEAFF; cdr3_nt: TGTGCCAGCAGCTTATCAACATGGACTGAAGCTTTCTTT
j_call: TRBJ2-5; d_call: -; v_call: TRBV24-1; clone_size: -; cdr3_aa: CATSDAGPGETQYF; cdr3_nt: TGTGCCACCAGTGATGCTGGACCCGGAGAGACCCAGTACTTC
j_call: TRBJ1-4; d_call: -; v_call: TRBV5-1; clone_size: -; cdr3_aa: CASRLGGSEKLFF; cdr3_nt: TGCGCCAGCAGATTGGGGGGGTCTGAAAAACTGTTTTTT
j_call: TRBJ2-1; d_call: -; v_call: TRBV12-5; clone_size: -; cdr3_aa: CASGYLPGRHNEQFF; cdr3_nt: TGTGCTAGTGGTTACCTTCCGGGACGGCACAATGAGCAGTTCTTC
j_call: TRBJ2-7; d_call: TRBD2; v_call: TRBV13; clone_size: few; cdr3_aa: CASSPGTSETPFEQYF; cdr3_nt: TGTGCCAGCAGCCCCGGGACTAGCGAAACTCCCTTCGAGCAGTACTTC
j_call: TRBJ2-1; d_call: -; v_call: TRBV5-1; clone_size: -; cdr3_aa: CASSLAPGRPNEQFF; cdr3_nt: TGCGCCAGCAGCTTGGCCCCCGGCAGGCCCAATGAGCAGTTCTTC
j_call: TRBJ2-5; d_call: -; v_call: TRBV6-5; clone_size: -; cdr3_aa: CASSYSGAGAETQYF; cdr3_nt: TGTGCCAGCAGTTACTCAGGCGCAGGGGCAGAGACCCAGTACTTC